Listed below are T cell receptor beta chains from one sample, sequenced in a study of identical twins. MiXCR was run by TCRdb on the 5' RACE reads, yielding one entry per CDR3 protein. The sample yields hundreds of thousands of distinct CDR3 sequences, around a sixth seen once. These data were also reused for a study on T cells expressing NK-cell markers.

The sequenced sample consisted of PBMCs. Every receptor here comes from a woman aged 18-35 years in good health. The CDR3 runs from the conserved cysteine through the conserved F or W. A D gene is named only where the DNA matches it firmly. Clone size is not always given. Where it is, it says once, few, many or a class for expanded clones.

j_call,clone_size,v_call,d_call,cdr3_aa,cdr3_nt
TRBJ2-4,few,TRBV20-1,-,CSARVRPELKNIQYF,TGCAGTGCTAGAGTCCGTCCAGAGCTCAAAAACATTCAGTACTTC
TRBJ2-1,-,TRBV5-6,-,CASAGGRDFYNEQFF,TGTGCCAGCGCAGGGGGGCGGGACTTCTACAATGAGCAGTTCTTC
TRBJ2-2,-,TRBV14,-,CASSRFSGVSGELFF,TGTGCCAGCAGCCGGTTTTCAGGGGTATCCGGGGAGCTGTTTTTT
TRBJ2-3,few,TRBV5-1,-,CASYLEGRTDTQYF,TGCGCCAGCTATTTAGAGGGGCGAACAGATACGCAGTATTTT
TRBJ2-1,-,TRBV9,TRBD2,CASSSRGGGYNEQFF,TGTGCCAGCAGCTCCCGCGGGGGAGGCTACAATGAGCAGTTCTTC
TRBJ2-3,-,TRBV5-5,TRBD2,CASSLPSGVLSTDTQYF,TGTGCCAGCAGCTTGCCTAGCGGGGTTCTAAGCACAGATACGCAGTATTTT
TRBJ2-5,-,TRBV29-1,TRBD2,CSVVRAGGETQYF,TGCAGCGTTGTGCGGGCGGGAGGAGAGACCCAGTACTTC
TRBJ2-3,-,TRBV12-5,-,CASGLYRGDSTDTQYF,TGTGCTAGTGGTTTGTATCGAGGGGATAGCACAGATACGCAGTATTTT
TRBJ2-1,few,TRBV12-3/TRBV12-4,-,CASSPGFSSYNEQFF,TGTGCCAGCAGTCCAGGGTTTAGCTCCTACAATGAGCAGTTCTTC
TRBJ2-3,-,TRBV9,TRBD2,CASSVGGRADTQYF,TGTGCCAGCAGCGTAGGTGGGAGGGCAGATACGCAGTATTTT